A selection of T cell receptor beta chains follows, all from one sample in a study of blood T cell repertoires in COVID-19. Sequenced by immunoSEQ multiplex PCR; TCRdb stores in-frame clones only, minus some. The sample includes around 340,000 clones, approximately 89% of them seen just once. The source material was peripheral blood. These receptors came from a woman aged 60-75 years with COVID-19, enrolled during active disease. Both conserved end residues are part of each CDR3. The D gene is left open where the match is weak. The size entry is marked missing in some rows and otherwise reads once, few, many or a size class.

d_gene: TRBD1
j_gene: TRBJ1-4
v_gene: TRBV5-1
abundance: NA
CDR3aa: CASSLVAIQGVNEKLFF
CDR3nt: TGCGCCAGCAGCTTGGTTGCTATACAGGGGGTTAATGAAAAACTGTTTTTT

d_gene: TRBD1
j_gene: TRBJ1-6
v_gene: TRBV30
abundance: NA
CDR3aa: CAWTGTVYSPLHF
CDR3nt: TGTGCCTGGACCGGGACAGTTTATTCACCCCTCCACTTT

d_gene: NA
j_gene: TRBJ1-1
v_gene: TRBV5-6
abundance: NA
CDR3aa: CASSPLYGNTEAFF
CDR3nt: TGTGCCAGCAGCCCCCTGTACGGGAACACTGAAGCTTTCTTT

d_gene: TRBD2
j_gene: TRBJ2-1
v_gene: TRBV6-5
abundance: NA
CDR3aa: CASSSSGGSYNEQFF
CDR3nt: TGTGCCAGCAGTAGTAGCGGGGGATCCTACAATGAGCAGTTCTTC

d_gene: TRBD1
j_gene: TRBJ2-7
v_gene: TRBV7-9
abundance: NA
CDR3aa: CASSSRPDRGSEQYF
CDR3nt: TGTGCCAGCAGTAGTAGGCCCGACAGGGGAAGCGAGCAGTACTTC

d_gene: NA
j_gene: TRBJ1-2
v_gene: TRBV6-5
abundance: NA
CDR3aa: CASTLRNNYGYTF
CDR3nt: TGTGCCAGCACCCTAAGAAATAACTATGGCTACACCTTC

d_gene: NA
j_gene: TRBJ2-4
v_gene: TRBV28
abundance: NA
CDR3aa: CASSGPGGIQYF
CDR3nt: TGTGCCAGCAGTGGCCCAGGAGGGATTCAGTACTTC

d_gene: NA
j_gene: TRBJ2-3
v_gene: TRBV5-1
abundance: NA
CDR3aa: CASSLGGDGDTQYF
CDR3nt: TGCGCCAGCAGCTTGGGGGGAGATGGGGATACGCAGTATTTT

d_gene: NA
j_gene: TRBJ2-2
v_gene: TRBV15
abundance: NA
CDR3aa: CATERFGNTGELFF
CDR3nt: TGTGCCACCGAACGTTTCGGGAACACCGGGGAGCTGTTTTTT

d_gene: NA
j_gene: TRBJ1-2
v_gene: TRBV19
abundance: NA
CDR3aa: CASSNPPGVNYGYTF
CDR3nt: TGTGCCAGTAGTAATCCTCCAGGGGTTAACTATGGCTACACCTTC

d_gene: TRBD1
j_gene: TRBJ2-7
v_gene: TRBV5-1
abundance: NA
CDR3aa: CASSLLGQGGHEQYF
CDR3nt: TGCGCCAGCAGCTTGCTCGGACAGGGAGGCCACGAGCAGTACTTC

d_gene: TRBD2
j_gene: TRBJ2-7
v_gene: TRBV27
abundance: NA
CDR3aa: CASSGSLAGDYEQYF
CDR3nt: TGTGCCAGCAGTGGATCCCTAGCGGGGGACTACGAGCAGTACTTC

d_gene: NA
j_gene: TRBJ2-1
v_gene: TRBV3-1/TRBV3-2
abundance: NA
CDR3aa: CASSQFDSSYNEQFF
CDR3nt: TGTGCCAGCAGCCAATTCGACAGCTCCTACAATGAGCAGTTCTTC

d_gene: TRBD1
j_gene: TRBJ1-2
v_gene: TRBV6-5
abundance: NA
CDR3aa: CASTTGGPPGYTF
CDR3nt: TGTGCCAGTACGACAGGGGGCCCCCCTGGCTACACCTTC

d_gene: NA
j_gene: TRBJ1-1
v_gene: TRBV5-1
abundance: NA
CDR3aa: CASSFGDMNTEAFF
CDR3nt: TGCGCCAGCAGCTTCGGGGACATGAACACTGAAGCTTTCTTT

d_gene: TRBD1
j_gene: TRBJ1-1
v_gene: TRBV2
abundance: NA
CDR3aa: CASRRTGSRTEAFF
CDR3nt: TGTGCCAGCAGGAGGACAGGCTCTCGCACTGAAGCTTTCTTT

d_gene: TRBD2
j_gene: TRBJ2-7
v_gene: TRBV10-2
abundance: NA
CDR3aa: CASSEGTSFDEQYF
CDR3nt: TGCGCCAGCAGTGAGGGGACTAGTTTCGACGAGCAGTACTTC

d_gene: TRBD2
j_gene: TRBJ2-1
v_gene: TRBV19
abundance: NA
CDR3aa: CASSMSSGGVYNEQFF
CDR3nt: TGTGCCAGTAGTATGTCTAGCGGGGGGGTGTACAATGAGCAGTTCTTC

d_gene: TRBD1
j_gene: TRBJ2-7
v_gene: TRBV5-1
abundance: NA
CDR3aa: CASSSGQGAAYEQYF
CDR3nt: TGCGCCAGCAGCTCCGGACAGGGGGCGGCTTACGAGCAGTACTTC

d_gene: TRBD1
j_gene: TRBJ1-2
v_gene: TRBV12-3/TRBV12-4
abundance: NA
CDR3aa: CASSSGDRGFTF
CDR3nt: TGTGCCAGCAGTTCGGGGGACAGGGGATTTACCTTC

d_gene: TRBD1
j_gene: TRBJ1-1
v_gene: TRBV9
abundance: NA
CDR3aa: CASSAPTGGDTEAFF
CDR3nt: TGTGCCAGCAGCGCCCCTACAGGGGGGGACACTGAAGCTTTCTTT

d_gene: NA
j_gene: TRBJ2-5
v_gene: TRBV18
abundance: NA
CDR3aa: CASSPPVHRQETQYF
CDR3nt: TGTGCCAGCTCACCCCCAGTACACCGCCAAGAGACCCAGTACTTC

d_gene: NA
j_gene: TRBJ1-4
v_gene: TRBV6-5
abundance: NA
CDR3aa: CASSRVPREKLFF
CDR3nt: TGTGCCAGCAGTCGGGTCCCAAGGGAAAAACTGTTTTTT

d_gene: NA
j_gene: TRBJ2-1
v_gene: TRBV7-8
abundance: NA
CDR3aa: CASSFALGTFF
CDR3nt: NA

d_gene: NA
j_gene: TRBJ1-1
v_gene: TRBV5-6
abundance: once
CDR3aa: CASSWGVNTEAFF
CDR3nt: TGTGCCAGCAGCTGGGGGGTGAACACTGAAGCTTTCTTT

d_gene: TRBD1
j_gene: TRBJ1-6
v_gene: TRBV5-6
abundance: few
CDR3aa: CASSEQGPYNSPLHF
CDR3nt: TGTGCCAGCAGCGAACAGGGGCCCTATAATTCACCCCTCCACTTT

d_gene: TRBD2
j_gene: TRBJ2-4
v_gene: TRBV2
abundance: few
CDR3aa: CASSDGLAGGYIQYF
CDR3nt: TGTGCCAGCAGTGATGGGCTAGCGGGGGGGTACATTCAGTACTTC